This TCR beta chain was captured in a study of cytomegalovirus exposure and HLA in healthy donors. Among the donors, all were healthy bone marrow donors. Vbeta (60) and Jbeta (13) primers were used in the PCR. Measured with immunoSEQ multiplex PCR; TCRdb has only the in-frame clones, and not every one. The sample carries more than 100,000 clones, 75% to 90% recorded once. The CDR3 extends over 13 amino acids. V was shortened by 6 bases and J by 3 bases, with 11 bases between the two germline ends. Germline CDR1 reads SGHDN; CDR2 reads FVKESK. Specimen: PBMCs. This sequence was found in a man between 25 and 39 years old in good health and CMV-seronegative. The chain joins TRBV14 to TRBJ1-2, with D hard to call. As DNA, the CDR3 is TGTGCCAGCAGAGGAGGCGTAGACTATGGCTACACCTTC. Translating it yields CASRGGVDYGYTF.